This T cell receptor beta chain was sequenced during a study of T cells in localized non-small cell lung cancer. Germline CDR1 SQVTM, CDR2 ANQGSEA. Trimming took 5 bases from V and 5 from J, leaving 10 bases between them. This CDR3 is 12 amino acids long. Libraries were prepared by immunoSEQ multiplex PCR; TCRdb keeps only in-frame clonotypes and omits some of them. The sample consists of tens of thousands of clones, about four fifths of them appearing once. Study conclusions and caveats: Density of T cells in blood, when higher, went with longer overall survival.

In the case of this clone: Its specificity is not known.

The rearrangement joins TRBV29-1 to TRBJ1-3, with D maybe TRBD1 (5 bases). The receptor was derived from a female donor older than 55 with stage II squamous cell lung carcinoma. This specimen consisted of peripheral blood, obtained before any cancer treatment. Here the CDR3 DNA reads TGCAGCGTTAGGGACGGCCGAAACACCATATATTTT. This sequence encodes CSVRDGRNTIYF. Complete variable domain (other parts from reference TRBV29-1 and TRBJ1-3): SAVISQKPSRDICQRGTSLTIQCQVDSQVTMMFWYRQQPGQSLTLIATANQGSEATYESGFVIDKFPISRPNLTFSTLTVSNMSPEDSSIYLCSVRDGRNTIYFGEGSWLTVV.